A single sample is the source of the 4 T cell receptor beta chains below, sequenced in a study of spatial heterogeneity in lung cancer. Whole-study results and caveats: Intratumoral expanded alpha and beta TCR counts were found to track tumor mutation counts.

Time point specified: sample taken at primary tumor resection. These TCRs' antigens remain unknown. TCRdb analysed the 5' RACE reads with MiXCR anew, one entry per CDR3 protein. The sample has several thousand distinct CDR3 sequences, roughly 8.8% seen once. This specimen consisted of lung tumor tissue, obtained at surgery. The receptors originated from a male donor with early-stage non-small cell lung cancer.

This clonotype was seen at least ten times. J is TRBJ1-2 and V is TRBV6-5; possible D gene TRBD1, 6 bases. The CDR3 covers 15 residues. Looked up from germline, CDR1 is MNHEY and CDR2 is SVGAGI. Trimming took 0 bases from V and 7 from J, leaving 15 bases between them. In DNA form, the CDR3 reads TGTGCCAGCAGTTACTCGTGGGGGGCTCCCACTGGCTACACCTTC. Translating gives CASSYSWGAPTGYTF.

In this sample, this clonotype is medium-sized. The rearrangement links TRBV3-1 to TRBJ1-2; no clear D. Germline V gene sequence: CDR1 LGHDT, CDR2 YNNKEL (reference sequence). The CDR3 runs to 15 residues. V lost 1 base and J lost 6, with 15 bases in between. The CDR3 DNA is TGTGCCAGCAGCCAAGGTCTTTTCGGGCAGAATGGCTACACCTTC. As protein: CASSQGLFGQNGYTF.

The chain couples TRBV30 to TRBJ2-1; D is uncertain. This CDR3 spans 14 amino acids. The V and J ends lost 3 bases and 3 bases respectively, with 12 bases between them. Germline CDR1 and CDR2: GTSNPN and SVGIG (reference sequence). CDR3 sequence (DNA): TGTGCCTGGAGCCTCGCCCCGGGCTACAATGAGCAGTTCTTC. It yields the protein CAWSLAPGYNEQFF.

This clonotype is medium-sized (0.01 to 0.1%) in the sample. The CDR3 sequence: CASSYSSEKLFF. CDR3 nucleotides: TGTGCCAGCAGTTACTCGAGTGAAAAACTGTTTTTT. The chain joins TRBV6-5 to TRBJ1-4; D is unresolved. The CDR3 spans 12 residues. V lost 0 bases, J lost 7 bases, and 3 bases lay in between. The germline gives CDR1 MNHEY, CDR2 SVGAGI.